These 12 T cell receptor beta chains were sequenced from one sample in a study of tumor-infiltrating lymphocytes in primary liver carcinoma. Without any cell sorting, roughly 20-32 mg of bulk tissue yielded co-extracted RNA and DNA. TCR beta cDNA was prepared out of around 460 ng total RNA by means of a constant-region primer. What produced the TCR beta libraries was three nested multiplex PCR rounds using slightly modified ARM-PCR. Two initial PCR rounds of about 10 cycles each paired TRBV1-TRBV30 forward primers with a C-beta reverse primer. Each CDR3 protein gets one entry after TCRdb re-called the multiplex PCR reads with MiXCR. The sample consists of roughly 190,000 distinct CDR3 sequences, around four fifths of them appearing once. The sample taken for sequencing was tumor tissue from primary liver carcinoma. All receptors derive from a middle-aged man with primary liver carcinoma and hepatitis B virus infection.

The chain couples TRBV12-3 or TRBV12-4 to TRBJ2-2; TRBD2 might be the D (5 bases). V shed 5 bases and J shed 0 bases, with 13 bases lying between them. This CDR3 is 16 amino acids long. CDR3 protein: CASSPWQRTNTGELFF. CDR3 in DNA: TGTGCCAGCAGTCCCTGGCAGCGGACGAACACCGGGGAGCTGTTTTTT.

The sample holds a few counts of this clonotype. A read error may account for a junction end that differs from germline. The V gene is TRBV25-1, the J gene TRBJ1-2; no reliable D call. This CDR3 has 12 amino acids. Germline V CDR1 and CDR2: MGHDK, SYGVNS. The CDR3 DNA reads as TGTGCCGGCAGTGAAGGTAGCTATGGCTACACCTTC. It translates to CAGSEGSYGYTF.

The J gene is TRBJ2-1, the V gene TRBV5-1; the D call may be TRBD1 or TRBD2 (6 bases each). With the DNA end fitting TRBJ2-7 better, the J assignment may be wrong. The CDR3 has 15 residues. Per germline, CDR1 SGHRS and CDR2 YFSETQ. In DNA, the CDR3 is TGCGCCAACAGGGAGCAGGGACTGGCCTACAATGAGCAGTACTTC. This sequence encodes CANREQGLAYNEQYF.

In regard to this clonotype: The junction does not match germline at one end; this may be a read error. CDR3 amino acids: CASSSLGLAGANEQFF. The CDR3 DNA reads TGCGCCAGCAGCTCGCTCGGACTAGCGGGAGCAAATGAGCAATTCTTC. The gene calls are TRBV5-1 and TRBJ2-1; 13 positions match TRBD2. Germline values: CDR1 SGHRS, CDR2 YFSETQ. This CDR3 has 16 residues.

With respect to this clonotype: The germline gene is not matched at one end of the junction; a read error may be the cause. The chain is built from TRBV4-1 and TRBJ1-4; D not resolved. The CDR3 is 14 amino acids. Per germline, CDR1 MGHRA and CDR2 YSYEKL. Written as DNA, the CDR3 is TGCGCCAGCAGCCACACAGTAGCTAATGAAAAACTGTTATTT. Residues: CASSHTVANEKLLF.

To note about this clonotype: A clone one base away is much larger, so this may be a read error. The CDR3 loop is CACRLRTNNSPLQF. The DNA for the CDR3 is TGTGCCTGTAGACTCCGGACCAATAATTCACCCCTCCAATTT. The chain recombines TRBV30 with TRBJ1-6; no firm D call. Germline CDR1 is GTSNPN and CDR2 is SVGIG (reference sequence). The CDR3 extends over 14 amino acids.

V usage is TRBV12-3 or TRBV12-4 and J usage is TRBJ2-1; TRBD2 agrees at 8 bases. The CDR3 contains 14 residues. V shed 9 bases and J 8 bases; nucleotides not matched to a gene: 12. CDR3 residues: CASMTSVRYYEQFF. The CDR3 coding sequence is TGTGCCAGTATGACTAGCGTGAGATACTATGAGCAGTTCTTC.

A single count supports this clonotype. One end of the junction does not line up with germline, which may come from a read error. The chain combines TRBV6-1 with TRBJ2-6; D assignment may be TRBD1 or TRBD2 (5 bases each). The CDR3 totals 15 residues. Germline V gives CDR1 MNHNS, CDR2 SASEGT. The CDR3 protein is CASSPRGARANVLTF. The CDR3 DNA sequence: TGTGCCAGCAGTCCCCGAGGGGCTAGGGCCAACGTCCTAACTTTC.

This clonotype was seen once. V usage is TRBV24-1 and J usage is TRBJ2-4; 14 bases fit TRBD2. The J call is in doubt because the DNA end fits TRBJ2-1 better. The CDR3 is 17 amino acids. CDR1 is KGHDR and CDR2 is SFDVKD in the germline V gene. The CDR3 DNA reads as TGTGCCACCAGTGATCCACAGGGGACTAGCGGGAGCCTTGAGCAGTTCTTC. It translates to CATSDPQGTSGSLEQFF.

As for this clonotype: Without the conserved terminal phenylalanine or tryptophan, this CDR3 likely stems from a read error. V and J are TRBV6-2 or TRBV6-3 and TRBJ2-1, with 7 bases aligning to TRBD2. Germline V gene sequence: CDR1 MNHEY, CDR2 SVGEGT. After removal of 6 bases from V and 0 bases from J, the junction contained 11 bases not matched to a gene. This CDR3 is 17 amino acids long. The CDR3 DNA reads as TGTGCCAGCAGCCCGAGGACTAGTGGGAGCTCCTACAATGAGCAGTTCCTC. Its translation: CASSPRTSGSSYNEQFL.

This clonotype was seen more than once but under ten times. Compared with germline, one end of the junction differs, possibly owing to a read error. The chain uses TRBV11-2 and TRBJ2-1; D ambiguous. Germline V CDR1 and CDR2: SGHAT, FQNNGV. The length of the CDR3 is 15 residues. The CDR3 reads CASSFSGSLDNEQFF. CDR3 nucleotide sequence: TGTGCTAGCAGCTTTAGTGGGTCACTCGACAATGAGCAGTTCTTC.

With respect to this clonotype: The CDR3 does not end in the conserved phenylalanine or tryptophan, so this is likely a read error. The rearrangement uses TRBV7-8 and TRBJ2-4, with D possibly TRBD2 on 5 matching bases. There are 15 residues in the CDR3. CDR1 and CDR2 (germline): SGHVS, FQNEAQ. The DNA of the CDR3 is TGTACCATTTTGGGTTCGAAAGGAGGCAAAAACATTCAGTACCTC. Translation: CTILGSKGGKNIQYL.